Listed below are T cell receptor beta chains from one sample, sequenced in a study of blood T cells in healthy people across ages. From the 5' RACE reads, TCRdb called clonotypes with MiXCR, one entry per CDR3 protein. The sample has around 650,000 distinct CDR3 sequences; approximately 40% are singletons. Sequenced: blood. These receptors all come from an older man in good health. Each CDR3 is given with its conserved first and last residue. Each record gives: V gene, D gene, CDR3 protein. A D gene is named only where the DNA matches it firmly.

>TRBV6-5|TRBD1
CASSYSPAGGNEQYF
>TRBV25-1|TRBD1
CASTYRGDDYGYTF
>TRBV20-1|NA
CSARDSRGRKDTQYF
>TRBV12-3/TRBV12-4|NA
CASSEGSMANEKLFF
>TRBV20-1|TRBD2
CSANERGARGDTQYF
>TRBV21-1|NA
CASSKDQRPHWAYEQYF
>TRBV5-4|NA
CASSWGVTGQETQYF
>TRBV30|TRBD1
CAWSVPGQGHETQYF
>TRBV29-1|TRBD2
CSTKTSGRVGGNEQFF
>TRBV28|TRBD1
CASSLYGQGAPSQYF
>TRBV24-1|NA
CATTSADNEQYF
>TRBV13|NA
CASSVTGPYGYTF
>TRBV7-2|TRBD2
CASSLTSGKKDTQYF
>TRBV7-9|TRBD2
CASSWSISGSSDNEQFF
>TRBV6-5|TRBD2
CASSYGTSGQHPYNEQFF
>TRBV29-1|NA
CSVSDGSGNTIYF
>TRBV4-2|TRBD2
CASRLAGAKNGQFF
>TRBV12-3/TRBV12-4|TRBD1
CASTRTGPSGNTIYF
>TRBV20-1|NA
CSAGRGSNTEAFF
>TRBV7-2|TRBD1
CASSFQGVSEQYF
>TRBV5-1|TRBD2
CASSPRPSGAFNEQFF
>TRBV7-2|NA
CASSRTGTGNYEQYF
>TRBV4-3|NA
CASSPMGPGSTDTQYF
>TRBV24-1|TRBD1
CATSDPGQGGKTQYF
>TRBV24-1|NA
CATSDLAGPAYNEQFF
>TRBV3-1|NA
CASSQAGNENIQYF
>TRBV4-2|NA
CASSQDWDRRADTQYF
>TRBV6-2/TRBV6-3|NA
CASRRGSPDEKLFF
>TRBV7-6|TRBD1
CASSPSDRGKTQYF